This T cell receptor beta chain was captured in a study of T cell responses to AZD1222 COVID-19 vaccine. V lost 4 bases, J lost 0 bases, and 6 bases lay in between. The germline V gene encodes CDR1 LNHDA and CDR2 SQIVND (reference sequence). The CDR3 runs to 13 residues. Produced via immunoSEQ multiplex PCR; TCRdb's table is partial and in-frame only. The sample contains 120,000 to 150,000 clones, 70% to 90% of which appear only once. The clonotype originates from an adult who received the AZD1222 COVID-19 vaccine. V gene TRBV19 combines with J gene TRBJ1-1; D gene uncertain. This material consisted of peripheral blood, taken 28 days after the second AZD1222 dose. In DNA, the CDR3 is TGTGCCAGTAGTACCCAGTTGAACACTGAAGCTTTCTTT. Its protein is CASSTQLNTEAFF.